The source of this T cell receptor (beta chain) is a study of T cells in Graves' hyperthyroidism and ophthalmopathy. Germline V lookup: CDR1 MDHEN, CDR2 SYDVKM. V was clipped by 6 bases and J by 9 bases; unmatched bases: 10. This CDR3 is 15 amino acids long. The investigators amplified TCR beta CDR3 regions from RNA transcripts. Carried out on the TCR CDR3, a first-round RT-PCR used the HTBI primer set. One entry per CDR3 protein results from TCRdb running MiXCR on the multiplex PCR reads. The sample yields about 520,000 distinct CDR3 sequences, less than 25% seen once. The V gene is TRBV28, the J gene TRBJ1-6, with 8 bases identical to TRBD1. Sequences were obtained from blood. The clonotype was recovered from a young woman with Graves' ophthalmopathy. In DNA form, the CDR3 reads TGTGCCAGCAGCCACCCCGGACAGGGAGGTTCACCCCTCCACTTT. Translation gives CASSHPGQGGSPLHF.